One sample yielded the 21 T cell receptor beta chains listed below, sequenced in a study of beta chain features in type 1 diabetes. These receptors are not linked to any known antigen. Points from the study as a whole: In every one of the four CD4+ subsets, TCRB CDR3s were moderately but significantly shorter in Type 1 diabetes patients.

Every bit of the isolated RNA underwent reverse transcription, so sequencing read expressed TCRB transcripts. Sequencing used immunoSEQ multiplex PCR; TCRdb keeps in-frame clones, though not all of them. The sample has about 160,000 clones, around 8.3% seen once. The sample consisted of central memory CD4+ T cells from blood. These receptors were collected from a woman under 30 with type 1 diabetes.

The chain carries TRBV28 and TRBJ2-2; TRBD1 is a possible D gene (5 bases). This CDR3 region has 13 residues. With 6 bases removed from V and 7 bases from J, the gap between germline ends came to 12 bases. Germline CDR1 is MDHEN and CDR2 is SYDVKM. The chain's CDR3 is CASRTRQHGELFF. Written as DNA, the CDR3 is TGTGCCAGCAGGACGAGACAGCACGGGGAGCTGTTTTTT.

This clone has just a few counts. V gene TRBV2 combines with J gene TRBJ1-3; TRBD1 matches at 8 bases. Germline lookup yields CDR1 SNHLY and CDR2 FYNNEI. This CDR3 is built from 14 residues. With 8 bases clipped from V and 4 bases from J, the junction kept 7 bases outside the gene matches. As DNA, the CDR3 is TGTGCCAGCGGTAGGACAGGGTTGGGAAACACCATATATTTT. Protein: CASGRTGLGNTIYF.

In this sample, this clone turned up once. This sequence joins TRBV14 and TRBJ2-5; tentatively, D is TRBD2 (7 bases). The DNA matches TRBJ2-7 better at its end, which makes the J call doubtful. The CDR3 consists of 20 residues. Germline assignment: CDR1 SGHDN and CDR2 FVKESK. CDR3 in amino acids: CASSQAGGRTATRGVYEQYF. The CDR3 coding sequence is TGTGCCAGCAGCCAAGCGGGTGGAAGGACAGCAACCCGGGGGGTTTACGAGCAGTACTTC.

This clone was detected a few times. The gene calls are TRBV29-1 and TRBJ1-1, with no clear D. This CDR3 region has 12 residues. CDR1 SQVTM and CDR2 ANQGSEA come from the germline V gene. V lost 8 bases and J 5 bases, leaving 15 bases between the germline ends. The CDR3 here is CSRGRVFTEAFF. The CDR3 DNA is TGCAGCCGAGGGAGGGTCTTTACTGAAGCTTTCTTT. The complete variable domain, with remaining parts taken from reference TRBV29-1 and TRBJ1-1, reads SAVISQKPSRDICQRGTSLTIQCQVDSQVTMMFWYRQQPGQSLTLIATANQGSEATYESGFVIDKFPISRPNLTFSTLTVSNMSPEDSSIYLCSRGRVFTEAFFGQGTRLTVV.

J is TRBJ1-2 and V is TRBV9; D unclear. Germline V gene data show CDR1 as SGDLS and CDR2 as YYNGEE. The CDR3 is made up of 13 amino acids. Deletions cut 5 bases from V and 8 bases from J, with 16 bases between. The CDR3 DNA reads as TGTGCCAGCAGATACGGGGAGATCGGAGGCTACACCTTC. It is translated as CASRYGEIGGYTF.

The V gene is TRBV15, the J gene TRBJ2-3; D gene unclear. The CDR3 runs to 11 residues. V was pared by 5 bases and J by 6 bases, with 6 bases between. The germline CDR1 and CDR2 sequences are LNHNV and YYDKDF (reference sequence). Here the CDR3 reads CATSEWDTQYF. The CDR3 DNA sequence: TGTGCCACCAGCGAGTGGGATACGCAGTATTTT.

This chain uses TRBV11-2 with TRBJ2-5; D is ambiguous. Trimming pared 4 bases from V and 5 bases from J, leaving 14 bases between. Germline V CDR1 and CDR2: SGHAT, FQNNGV. CDR3 length equals 14 residues. CDR3 amino acids: CASSSILGVETQYF. In DNA, the CDR3 is TGTGCCAGCAGCTCAATACTCGGAGTGGAGACCCAGTACTTC.

The chain carries TRBV7-2 and TRBJ2-2; TRBD2 is a possible D gene (6 bases). Germline values: CDR1 SGHTA, CDR2 FQGNSA. The CDR3 loop spans 15 amino acids. V was pared by 2 bases and J by 5 bases, with 12 bases between. CDR3 in amino acids: CASSLSRAGTGELFF. CDR3 sequence (DNA): TGTGCCAGCAGCTTAAGCCGGGCGGGGACCGGGGAGCTGTTTTTT.

This clone was counted a few times. This chain connects TRBV6-1 to TRBJ2-2; 7 bases map to TRBD2. Per germline, CDR1 MNHNS and CDR2 SASEGT. V was clipped by 3 bases and J by 4 bases; unmatched bases: 5. The CDR3 spans 15 residues. CDR3 sequence (DNA): TGTGCCAGCAGTGAGGGAGGGGTAGGCACCGGGGAGCTGTTTTTT. This sequence encodes CASSEGGVGTGELFF.

This clone was counted between two and nine times. The chain carries TRBV6-6 and TRBJ2-6; D perhaps matches TRBD1 (5 bases). Germline V gene sequence: CDR1 MNHNY, CDR2 SVGAGI (reference sequence). The CDR3 covers 15 residues. The V end lost 7 bases, the J end lost 0 bases, and 10 bases lay between the germline ends. The CDR3 nucleotides are TGTGCCAGCACCCTACAGGACTCTGGGGCCAACGTCCTGACTTTC. This gives the protein CASTLQDSGANVLTF.

This clone was picked up a small number of times. The rearrangement joins TRBV7-2 to TRBJ2-2; 9 nucleotides match TRBD1. With V trimmed by 2 bases and J by 7 bases, 2 bases remained unmatched. The CDR3 totals 14 residues. Per germline, CDR1 SGHTA and CDR2 FQGNSA. The CDR3 here is CASSLRTGDGELFF. DNA of the CDR3: TGTGCCAGCAGCTTAAGGACAGGGGACGGGGAGCTGTTTTTT. The full variable domain, completed using reference TRBV7-2 and TRBJ2-2, is GAGVSQSPSNKVTEKGKDVELRCDPISGHTALYWYRQSLGQGLEFLIYFQGNSAPDKSGLPSDRFSAERTGGSVSTLTIQRTQQEDSAVYLCASSLRTGDGELFFGEGSRLTVL.

The chain is built from TRBV30 and TRBJ1-1; D not resolved. Germline lookup yields CDR1 GTSNPN and CDR2 SVGIG (reference sequence). V gave up 3 bases and J gave up 1 base, with 12 bases separating them. The CDR3 length is 14 residues. The DNA of the CDR3 is TGTGCCTGGAGGCATTGGGCGGGGAACACTGAAGCTTTCTTT. Its protein product is CAWRHWAGNTEAFF.

This clone was observed a handful of times. The V and J genes are TRBV11-3 and TRBJ2-1, with D maybe TRBD2 (6 bases). V lost 5 bases, J lost 2 bases, and 7 bases lay in between. Germline assignment: CDR1 SGHNT and CDR2 YENEEA. The CDR3 loop spans 13 amino acids. The CDR3 region is CASSRGTYNEQFF. CDR3 nucleotide sequence: TGTGCCAGCAGCCGGGGGACCTACAATGAGCAGTTCTTC.

This clone has more than one count but fewer than ten. V is TRBV11-3 and J is TRBJ1-1; possibly TRBD1 for D (5 bases). This CDR3 has 15 amino acids. Germline V gene lookup returns CDR1 SGHNT and CDR2 YENEEA. The V and J ends lost 5 bases and 4 bases respectively, with 17 bases between them. CDR3 in amino acids: CASSLSPGGATEAFF. The CDR3 region has the DNA TGTGCCAGCAGCCTCTCCCCCGGGGGTGCCACTGAAGCTTTCTTT.

This clone was found a few times. The chain joins TRBV25-1 to TRBJ2-7; 11 bases agree with TRBD2. This CDR3 is 16 amino acids long. V shed 3 bases and J 3 bases; nucleotides not matched to a gene: 7. The germline CDR1 and CDR2 sequences are MGHDK and SYGVNS. As DNA, the CDR3 is TGTGCCAGCAGTGAGTTAGCGGGAGGGGGTATCTACGAGCAGTACTTC. Amino acid sequence: CASSELAGGGIYEQYF.

V gene TRBV7-2 combines with J gene TRBJ2-1, with 13 bases lining up with TRBD2. CDR3 length equals 15 residues. V gave up 3 bases and J gave up 7 bases; unmatched junction bases: 3. The germline gives CDR1 SGHTA, CDR2 FQGNSA. The CDR3 bases are TGTGCCAGCAGCTTGACTAGCGGGGGGAAGAATGAGCAGTTCTTC. Translating gives CASSLTSGGKNEQFF.

The V call is TRBV30, the J call TRBJ1-2; maybe TRBD1 (5 bases). Germline CDR1 and CDR2: GTSNPN and SVGIG (reference sequence). Deletions cut 0 bases from V and 12 bases from J, with 11 bases between. The CDR3 covers 11 residues. The CDR3 DNA follows: TGTGCCTGGAGTGTATCGGGGGTGAACACCTTC. As protein: CAWSVSGVNTF.

This chain links TRBV4-3 with TRBJ1-5; 7 bases fit TRBD1. This CDR3 has 18 amino acids. Germline lookup yields CDR1 LGHNA and CDR2 YSLEER. J was trimmed by 0 bases and V by 3 bases; bases with no gene match: 11. This CDR3 is CASSQALTGRSSNQPQHF. DNA of the CDR3: TGCGCCAGCAGCCAGGCATTGACAGGGCGGAGTAGCAATCAGCCCCAGCATTTT.

This clone was detected only a few times. The chain is built from TRBV28 and TRBJ2-7, with a weak D call TRBD1 (5 bases). The CDR3 runs to 15 residues. V was clipped by 5 bases and J by 0 bases, with 14 bases between them. Germline V gene sequence: CDR1 MDHEN, CDR2 SYDVKM. CDR3 in DNA: TGTGCCAGCAGTCCCCAGGGCGGTAGCTCCTACGAGCAGTACTTC. Amino acids: CASSPQGGSSYEQYF. The full variable domain, its missing parts supplied by reference TRBV28 and TRBJ2-7, is DVKVTQSSRYLVKRTGEKVFLECVQDMDHENMFWYRQDPGLGLRLIYFSYDVKMKEKGDIPEGYSVSREKKERFSLILESASTNQTSMYLCASSPQGGSSYEQYFGPGTRLTVT.

This clone was observed a few times. The chain carries TRBV7-2 and TRBJ2-5; the D is unclear. The CDR3 is 12 residues long. Germline CDR1 and CDR2: SGHTA and FQGNSA. The V and J ends lost 4 bases and 5 bases respectively, with 8 bases between them. The CDR3 reads CASSSSPETQYF. The CDR3 region has the DNA TGTGCCAGCAGCTCGTCTCCGGAGACCCAGTACTTC. The entire variable domain, with the rest obtained from reference TRBV7-2 and TRBJ2-5, is as follows: GAGVSQSPSNKVTEKGKDVELRCDPISGHTALYWYRQSLGQGLEFLIYFQGNSAPDKSGLPSDRFSAERTGGSVSTLTIQRTQQEDSAVYLCASSSSPETQYFGPGTRLLVL.

The chain couples TRBV30 to TRBJ2-6; D is perhaps TRBD2 (5 bases). CDR3 length equals 16 residues. Germline lookup yields CDR1 GTSNPN and CDR2 SVGIG (reference sequence). V lost 4 bases, J lost 0 bases, and 13 bases lay in between. The DNA of the CDR3 is TGTGCCTGGATAGGTAGCGAAAGCTCTGGGGCCAACGTCCTGACTTTC. It yields the protein CAWIGSESSGANVLTF.